One sample yielded the 18 T cell receptor beta chains listed below, sequenced in a study of T cells in Graves' hyperthyroidism and ophthalmopathy. RNA transcripts were the template for amplifying TCR beta CDR3 regions. During a first-round RT-PCR of the TCR CDR3, the HTBI primer set was used. One entry per CDR3 protein results from TCRdb running MiXCR on the multiplex PCR reads. The sample yields approximately 590,000 distinct CDR3 sequences, more than 15% seen once. The specimen was blood. Receptors originate from a woman between 25 and 40 years old with Graves' hyperthyroidism.

This clonotype was seen many times. The V call is TRBV6-2 or TRBV6-3, the J call TRBJ2-7; D unresolved. Germline V CDR1 and CDR2: MNHEY, SVGEGT. V shed 1 base and J shed 4 bases, with 8 bases lying between them. This CDR3 comprises 13 residues. The CDR3: CASSYLDGYEQYF. The CDR3 nucleotides are TGTGCCAGCAGTTACTTAGACGGTTACGAGCAGTACTTC.

Here the CDR3 reads CASSLNSLGELFF. The DNA for the CDR3 is TGTGCCAGCAGTTTAAACTCCCTCGGGGAGCTGTTTTTT. The genes are TRBV12-3 or TRBV12-4 and TRBJ2-2; D gene ambiguous. This CDR3 is 13 amino acids long. Trimming took off 2 bases at V and 7 bases at J, with 8 bases between the two ends.

This clonotype showed up many times. The chain has TRBV12-3 or TRBV12-4 and TRBJ1-1, with a tentative D call TRBD1 (5 bases). CDR3 length equals 14 residues. Between the trimmed V and J ends, which lost 6 bases and 1 base, there was a span of 12 bases. The CDR3 nucleotides are TGTGCCAGCAGCACATGGGGGGGGAACACTGAAGCTTTCTTT. This gives the protein CASSTWGGNTEAFF.

There are a few counts of this clonotype. The chain is built from TRBV7-2 and TRBJ2-3, with 10 bases matching TRBD2. Germline lookup yields CDR1 SGHTA and CDR2 FQGNSA. The CDR3 loop spans 19 amino acids. The junction had 14 bases not matched to a gene; V was cut back by 5 bases and J by 0 bases. The DNA of the CDR3 is TGTGCCAGCAGCCTGCGGGGAGCGGGAGGGCCCGGAAGCACAGATACGCAGTATTTT. Its translation: CASSLRGAGGPGSTDTQYF.

This clonotype was observed a few times. This rearrangement joins TRBV7-3 to TRBJ2-2, with D unresolved. Trimming removed 3 bases at V and 6 bases at J, with 5 bases between. From germline, CDR1 is SGHTA and CDR2 FQGTGA. The CDR3 has 12 amino acids. The CDR3 region has the DNA TGTGCCAGCAGCTTCCTTCCCGGGGAGCTGTTTTTT. Amino acid sequence: CASSFLPGELFF.

The genes are TRBV6-8 and TRBJ1-1; the match to TRBD1 covers 9 bases. The germline CDR1 and CDR2 sequences are MNHGY and SAAAGT. The V segment lost 6 bases and the J segment 1 base; nucleotides outside the gene matches: 3. CDR3 length: 14 residues. The CDR3 nucleotides read TGTGCCAGCAGACAGGGGGCTGAGAACACTGAAGCTTTCTTT. Translated: CASRQGAENTEAFF.

Comment on this clonotype: Its ends do not fully match the called genes, so a read error is possible. The chain carries TRBV6-2 or TRBV6-3 and TRBJ2-3; D might be TRBD1 (5 bases). CDR1 and CDR2 from the germline V gene are MNHEY and SVGEGT. The CDR3 consists of 15 residues. The CDR3 bases are TGTGCCAGCAGTTACTCGCGAGATAGCACAGGTACGCAGTATTTT. Amino acids: CASSYSRDSTGTQYF.

Concerning this clonotype itself: A much larger clone lies one base from this, so it may be a read error. In this CDR3 the conserved last residue, phenylalanine or tryptophan, is missing, so a read error is likely. The chain employs TRBV3-1 and TRBJ2-5, with D possibly matching TRBD1 (6 bases). V lost 4 bases and J lost 0, with 15 bases in between. The CDR3 has 16 amino acids. CDR1 and CDR2 (germline): LGHDT, YNNKEL (reference sequence). The CDR3, as DNA: TGTGCCAGCAGCCCGGGACATCCGGGGTACCAAGAGACCCAGTACTCC. This gives the protein CASSPGHPGYQETQYS.

In this sample, this clonotype turned up a few times. This chain uses TRBV6-2 or TRBV6-3 with TRBJ2-1; 14 bases are a match to TRBD2. V shed 6 bases and J 9 bases; nucleotides not matched to a gene: 13. The CDR3 has 17 residues. Germline loops: CDR1 MNHEY, CDR2 SVGEGT. Here the CDR3 reads CASRQRLAGGVSFEQFF. The CDR3 DNA reads as TGTGCCAGCAGGCAGAGACTAGCGGGAGGGGTCTCTTTTGAGCAGTTCTTC.

The table lists this clonotype with many counts. The chain has TRBV2 and TRBJ2-1, with 7 positions matching TRBD2. V dropped 2 bases and J dropped 3; count of bases not matched to a gene: 7. The CDR3 is 16 amino acids. Germline CDR1 is SNHLY and CDR2 is FYNNEI. The CDR3 sequence is CASSESPAGYYNEQFF. The CDR3 DNA reads TGTGCCAGCAGTGAATCACCAGCGGGATACTACAATGAGCAGTTCTTC.

The rearrangement uses TRBV20-1 and TRBJ2-4; D is uncertain. Germline V CDR1 and CDR2: DFQATT, SNEGSKA (reference sequence). V was clipped by 3 bases and J by 10 bases, with 13 bases between them. The CDR3 sequence is 12 residues long. CDR3: CSARDAGQIQYF. The CDR3 DNA reads as TGCAGTGCTAGGGATGCCGGGCAAATTCAGTACTTC.

V usage is TRBV4-3 and J usage is TRBJ2-7; 7 bases map to TRBD2. V trimming: 1 base; J trimming: 3 bases; junction bases outside the gene matches: 6. Germline V gene data show CDR1 as LGHNA and CDR2 as YSLEER. This CDR3 spans 15 amino acids. Here the CDR3 DNA reads TGCGCCAGCAGCCAAGGACTAGCCGTTTACTACGAGCAGTACTTC. This codes for CASSQGLAVYYEQYF.

The table lists this clonotype with many counts. CDR3 protein: CASSYYRGSRSTDTQYF. CDR3 coding DNA: TGTGCCAGCAGTTACTATCGCGGGAGCCGTAGCACAGATACGCAGTATTTT. V and J are TRBV6-5 and TRBJ2-3; 7 bases are shared with TRBD2. Germline CDR1 reads MNHEY; CDR2 reads SVGAGI. J gave up 0 bases and V 1 base, and 7 bases lay outside the gene matches. The CDR3 extends over 17 amino acids.

The chain joins TRBV4-3 to TRBJ1-3; D is ambiguous. V was clipped by 0 bases and J by 0 bases, with 12 bases between them. Germline CDR1 reads LGHNA; CDR2 reads YSLEER. This CDR3 is built from 17 residues. The CDR3 region is CASSQDQASRSGNTIYF. The CDR3 DNA sequence: TGCGCCAGCAGCCAAGATCAGGCCAGCCGCTCTGGAAACACCATATATTTT.

This clonotype has at least ten counts. The chain carries TRBV20-1 and TRBJ1-1; no clear D gene. This CDR3 has 13 residues. Trimming cost V 1 base and J 3 bases, with 9 bases left between them. CDR1 is DFQATT and CDR2 is SNEGSKA in the germline V gene (reference sequence). Here the CDR3 DNA reads TGCAGTGCTAGAGGCCTAGTCTACACTGAAGCTTTCTTT. This codes for CSARGLVYTEAFF.

The chain's CDR3 is CASSKLQGSYEQYF. Written as DNA, the CDR3 is TGTGCCAGTAGTAAGTTGCAGGGCTCCTACGAGCAGTACTTC. This chain links TRBV19 with TRBJ2-7; tentatively, D is TRBD1 (5 bases). The CDR3 is 14 amino acids. Germline V gene data show CDR1 as LNHDA and CDR2 as SQIVND (reference sequence). V lost 4 bases to trimming and J lost 0 bases, with 10 bases between them.

This chain uses TRBV5-1 with TRBJ2-6; TRBD2 aligns across 8 bases. J lost 1 base, V lost 6 bases, and 3 bases had no gene match. CDR3 length: 15 amino acids. CDR1 and CDR2 from the germline V gene are SGHRS and YFSETQ. The CDR3 spells CASNGGDSGANVLTF. CDR3 DNA: TGCGCCAGCAACGGGGGGGATTCTGGGGCCAACGTCCTGACTTTC.

This clonotype was observed many times. The V call is TRBV20-1, the J call TRBJ2-1, with D possibly TRBD2 on 6 matching bases. Germline-derived CDR1 and CDR2 are DFQATT and SNEGSKA (reference sequence). This CDR3 is 15 amino acids long. Trimming stripped 6 bases from V and 5 bases from J, with 20 bases between. Written as DNA, the CDR3 is TGCAGTGCCTTCCCCCGTTACCGGGAGAACAATGAGCAGTTCTTC. Translating it yields CSAFPRYRENNEQFF.